This TCR beta chain was profiled in a study of T cells in severe cutaneous drug reactions. Study-level information: Collected from acute- or recovery-stage patients: blister fluids/cells and PBMC.

Regarding this clonotype: No antigen is known for it.

The CDR3 sequence is 14 residues long. Germline CDR1 is MDHEN and CDR2 is SYDVKM. Carbamazepine had induced Stevens-Johnson syndrome or toxic epidermal necrolysis in the sequenced donors. The iRepertoire multiplex PCR system with TCR subtype-specific primers built both bulk and single-cell libraries. Primers for V, D and J regions amplified bulk TCR beta libraries. TCRdb re-called the multiplex PCR reads; one entry per CDR3 protein, DNA not given. The table for this sample gives approximately 7,600 distinct CDR3 sequences. Study-level results: A public TCRbeta CDR3 appeared in all seven CBZ-SJS/TEN blister samples, averaging about 15%.

The receptor's source is a human donor with a severe cutaneous adverse drug reaction. Sequenced input: cells from a skin blister. This chain uses TRBV28 with TRBJ1-2. CDR3 loop: CASIPLGVNYGYTF.